Below, one TCR beta chain is given with its context. Its antigen remains undetermined. No base qualities exist here, and no much larger clone lies one base off it. This record belongs to a study (TCRdb year 2016). At the junction V is shortened by 5 bases and J by 0 bases, with 10 bases in between. The CDR3 sequence holds 14 residues, the cysteine and phenylalanine included. Only CDR3 DNA is held: 42 bases, read in frame from base 1. The germline V gene encodes CDR1 MNHEY and CDR2 SVGAGI. Libraries were constructed by RT-PCR. The run used an Illumina MiSeq. In TCRdb, the public reads were trimmed at Q25 with fastp and aligned with MiXCR, with productive beta chains retained. For every CDR3 protein sequence, its rows merge into one entry that carries the most common genes and DNA. This sample is represented by about 700,000 distinct CDR3 sequences; approximately 15% of them were singletons. The biggest ten clones account for roughly 3.6% of the sample.

The clonotype was recovered from a female donor in good health, serving as a healthy control. The chain employs TRBV6-5 and TRBJ1-2, and perhaps TRBD1 as D gene, on 5 matching bases. Sequenced sample: memory CD4+ T cells from blood. The DNA sequence is as follows: TGTGCCAGCAGTCCCGGGGCTCCTAACTATGGCTACACCTTC. This codes for CASSPGAPNYGYTF.